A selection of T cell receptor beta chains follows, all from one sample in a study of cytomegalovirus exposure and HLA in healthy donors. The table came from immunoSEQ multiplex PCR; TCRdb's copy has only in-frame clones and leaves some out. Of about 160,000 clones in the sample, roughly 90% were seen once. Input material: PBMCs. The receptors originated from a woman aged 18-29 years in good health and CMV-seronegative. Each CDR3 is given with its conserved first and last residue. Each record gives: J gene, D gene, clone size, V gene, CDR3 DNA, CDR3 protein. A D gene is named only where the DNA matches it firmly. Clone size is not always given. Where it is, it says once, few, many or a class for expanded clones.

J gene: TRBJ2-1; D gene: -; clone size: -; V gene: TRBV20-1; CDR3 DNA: TGCAGTGCTAGGGCCAATGAGCAGTTCTTC; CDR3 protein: CSARANEQFF
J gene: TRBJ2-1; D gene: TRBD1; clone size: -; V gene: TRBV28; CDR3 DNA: TGTGCCAGCAGTCTTATTTTAGGTGACAGGGGATCTAATGAGCAGTTCTTC; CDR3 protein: CASSLILGDRGSNEQFF
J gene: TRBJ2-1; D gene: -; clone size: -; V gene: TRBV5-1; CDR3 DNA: TGCGCCAGCAGCCAACTAGGACTGATGGGATTCTACAATGAGCAGTTCTTC; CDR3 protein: CASSQLGLMGFYNEQFF
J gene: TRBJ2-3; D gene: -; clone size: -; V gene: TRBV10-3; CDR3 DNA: TGTGCCATCAGTGATGGCGGGGAACCCGATACGCAGTATTTT; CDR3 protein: CAISDGGEPDTQYF
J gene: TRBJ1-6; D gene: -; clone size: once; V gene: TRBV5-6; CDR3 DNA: TGTGCCAGCAGCTTGGCCCTGAATTCACCCCTCCACTTT; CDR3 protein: CASSLALNSPLHF
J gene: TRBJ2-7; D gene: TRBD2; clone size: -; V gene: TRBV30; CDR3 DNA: TGTGGCGCTAGCGGGGGGGGCTACGAGCAGTACTTC; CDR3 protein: CGASGGGYEQYF
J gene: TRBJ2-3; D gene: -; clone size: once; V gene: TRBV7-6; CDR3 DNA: TGTGCCAGCAGCCCCAATCCCACAGATACGCAGTATTTT; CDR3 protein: CASSPNPTDTQYF
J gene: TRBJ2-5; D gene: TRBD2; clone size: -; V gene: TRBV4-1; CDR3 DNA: TGCGCCAGCAGCCAAAGACTAGCGGGACAAGAGACCCAGTACTTC; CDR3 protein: CASSQRLAGQETQYF
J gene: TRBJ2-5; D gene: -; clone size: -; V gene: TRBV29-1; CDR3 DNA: TGCAGCGTTGGGACAGCAACACAAGAGACCCAGTACTTC; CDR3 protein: CSVGTATQETQYF
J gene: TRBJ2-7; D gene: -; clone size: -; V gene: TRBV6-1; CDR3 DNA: TGTGCCAGCAGTGAAGCTGCGGGGCCGAACCAACAGTACTTC; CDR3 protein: CASSEAAGPNQQYF
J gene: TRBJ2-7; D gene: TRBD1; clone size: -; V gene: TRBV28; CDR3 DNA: TGTGCCAGCAGCACATACTTTACTTTACAGGGGACGGGCTACGAGCAGTACTTC; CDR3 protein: CASSTYFTLQGTGYEQYF
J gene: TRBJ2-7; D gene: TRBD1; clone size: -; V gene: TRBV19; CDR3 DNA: TGTGCCAGTAGTATAACCACGGACAGGCGCGGCGAGCAGTACTTC; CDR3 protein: CASSITTDRRGEQYF
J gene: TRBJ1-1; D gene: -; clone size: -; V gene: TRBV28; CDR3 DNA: TGTGCCAGCCTCCCTGGGAGGAGCACTGAAGCTTTCTTT; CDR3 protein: CASLPGRSTEAFF
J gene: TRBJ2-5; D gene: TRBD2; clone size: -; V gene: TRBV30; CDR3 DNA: TGTGCCACGGGGGTAGCGGGAGGGGGAGAGACCCAGTACTTC; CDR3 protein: CATGVAGGGETQYF
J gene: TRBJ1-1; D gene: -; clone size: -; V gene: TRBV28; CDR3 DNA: TGTGCCAGCAGCCCTGGGCTACTGAACACTGAAGCTTTCTTT; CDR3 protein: CASSPGLLNTEAFF
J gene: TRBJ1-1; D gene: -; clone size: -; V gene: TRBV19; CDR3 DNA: TGTGCCAGTAGTCTATTTGGTCGTACTGAAGCTTTCTTT; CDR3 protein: CASSLFGRTEAFF
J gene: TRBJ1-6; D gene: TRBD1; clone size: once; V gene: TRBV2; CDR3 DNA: TGTGCCAGCAGTGAAGATACCGGGACAGCTAATTCACCCCTCCACTTT; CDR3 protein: CASSEDTGTANSPLHF
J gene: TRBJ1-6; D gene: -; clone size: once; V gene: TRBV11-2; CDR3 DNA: TGTGCCAGCAGTACCTATAATTCACCCCTCCACTTT; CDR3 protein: CASSTYNSPLHF
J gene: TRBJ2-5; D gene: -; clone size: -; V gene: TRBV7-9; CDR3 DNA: TGTGCCAGCAGCTTCCTCGGACAGTTACAAGAGACCCAGTACTTC; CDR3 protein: CASSFLGQLQETQYF
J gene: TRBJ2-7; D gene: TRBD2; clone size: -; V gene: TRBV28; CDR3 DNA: TGTGCCAGCACCTTGGCGACTAGCGGAACCTACGAGCAGTACTTC; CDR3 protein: CASTLATSGTYEQYF
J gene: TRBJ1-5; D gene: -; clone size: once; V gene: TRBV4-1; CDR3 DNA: TGCGCCAGCAGCCACGCACAGGGAGTCTTACAGCCCCAGCATTTT; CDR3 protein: CASSHAQGVLQPQHF